The 3 T cell receptor beta chains given below trace back to one sample, sequenced in a study of monozygotic twins with inflammatory bowel disease. TCRdb re-called the 5' RACE reads and shows each CDR3 protein once, DNA omitted. The sample includes 420,000 or so distinct CDR3 sequences. The specimen was blood. These receptors came from a human donor with ulcerative colitis or Crohn's disease, or a healthy co-twin of an affected twin (not recorded which).

The chain employs TRBV20-1 and TRBJ2-3; the TCRdb D gene call, TRBD2, has no DNA to confirm it. The CDR3 is 16 residues long. Germline loops: CDR1 DFQATT, CDR2 SNEGSKA (reference sequence). CDR3 sequence: CSAVLISGRTTDTQYF.

V and J are TRBV20-1 and TRBJ1-1; lacking DNA, the TRBD1 call made by TCRdb goes unchecked. Germline V gene data show CDR1 as DFQATT and CDR2 as SNEGSKA (reference sequence). The CDR3 loop spans 13 amino acids. The CDR3 here is CSAADRSNTEAFF.

J is TRBJ2-5 and V is TRBV5-1; the D call of TRBD1 rests on TCRdb alone, since no DNA is present to check it. This CDR3 has 14 amino acids. The germline V gene has CDR1 SGHRS and CDR2 YFSETQ. The CDR3 region is CASSSGGTRETQYF.